This TCR beta chain originates from a study of T cell responses to AZD1222 COVID-19 vaccine. Overall study findings and caveats: Sampling captured repertoires only after the peak T cell response. Dominant CD4 TCR responses targeted spike regions 160-218 and 743-854. Among the donors, most were white British and more were female, and clonal diversity was possibly underestimated.

Worth noting for this clone: Its antigen remains unknown.

V shed 7 bases and J shed 5 bases, with 16 bases lying between them. The CDR3 runs 14 residues. Germline lookup yields CDR1 MNHEY and CDR2 SVGAGI. Repertoires were generated with immunoSEQ multiplex PCR, while TCRdb's copy carries only in-frame clones and drops some. The table lists 130,000 to 150,000 clones, about 91% of them singletons, with around 16% in the top ten. The rearrangement joins TRBV6-5 to TRBJ2-3; tentative D call: TRBD2 (6 bases). Material: peripheral blood, obtained on day 0 of AZD1222 vaccination. The sequence was obtained from an adult in good health. The CDR3 DNA sequence: TGTGCCAGCAACCTGCGGGGTGGAAAAGATACGCAGTATTTT. Translating gives CASNLRGGKDTQYF.